This TCR beta chain was obtained from a study of blood T cell repertoires in COVID-19. For the study at large: Samples of COVID-19 (acute and convalescent) were obtained from the United States, Italy and Spain.

The CDR3 is 13 residues long. V lost 3 bases, J lost 0 bases, and 6 bases lay in between. Per the authors' pipeline: Amplification with reference gene primers provided the estimates of nucleated cell counts. Here immunoSEQ multiplex PCR was the method, and the copy in TCRdb shows in-frame clones only, minus some. V and J calls and clone size come straight from that table; D and trimming were deduced from the DNA. The data contain 250,000 to 300,000 clones, 89% of them singletons. This clonotype was obtained from a man aged 50 to 60 with acute or convalescent COVID-19. Sequencing used peripheral blood. The genes are TRBV12-3 or TRBV12-4 and TRBJ2-7; D call uncertain. The CDR3 DNA is TGTGCCAGCAGTTTCACGAGCTCCTACGAGCAGTACTTC. Translating gives CASSFTSSYEQYF.